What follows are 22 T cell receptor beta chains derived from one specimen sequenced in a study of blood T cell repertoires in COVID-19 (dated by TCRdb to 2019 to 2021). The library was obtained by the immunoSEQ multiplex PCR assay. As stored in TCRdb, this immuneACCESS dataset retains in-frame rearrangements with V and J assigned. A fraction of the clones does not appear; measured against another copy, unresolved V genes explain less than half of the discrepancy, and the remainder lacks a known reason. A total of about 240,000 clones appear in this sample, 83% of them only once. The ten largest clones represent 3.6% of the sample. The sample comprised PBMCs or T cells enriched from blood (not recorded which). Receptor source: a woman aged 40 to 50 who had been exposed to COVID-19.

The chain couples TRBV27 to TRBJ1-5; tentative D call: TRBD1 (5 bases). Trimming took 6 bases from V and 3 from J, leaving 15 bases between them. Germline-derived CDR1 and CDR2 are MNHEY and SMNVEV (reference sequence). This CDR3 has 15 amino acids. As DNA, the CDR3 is TGTGCCAGCAGCCCATTGGGGCCGACCAATCAGCCCCAGCATTTT. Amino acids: CASSPLGPTNQPQHF.

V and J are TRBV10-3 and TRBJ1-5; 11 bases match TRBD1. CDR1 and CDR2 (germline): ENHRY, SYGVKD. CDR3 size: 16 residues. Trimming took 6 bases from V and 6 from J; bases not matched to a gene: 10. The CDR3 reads CAISQGQGEGGQPQHF. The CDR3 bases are TGTGCCATCAGCCAGGGACAGGGGGAAGGGGGTCAGCCCCAGCATTTT.

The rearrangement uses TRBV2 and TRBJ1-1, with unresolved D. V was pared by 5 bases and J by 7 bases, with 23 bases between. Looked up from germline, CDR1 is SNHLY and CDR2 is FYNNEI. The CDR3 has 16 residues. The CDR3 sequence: CASSPIPSVVSLEAFF. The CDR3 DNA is TGTGCCAGCAGTCCTATCCCGTCCGTGGTCTCACTTGAAGCTTTCTTT.

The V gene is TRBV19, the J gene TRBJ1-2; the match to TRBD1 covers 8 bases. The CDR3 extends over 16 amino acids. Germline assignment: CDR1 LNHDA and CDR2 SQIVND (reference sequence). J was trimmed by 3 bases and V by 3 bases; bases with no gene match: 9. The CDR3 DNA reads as TGTGCCAGTAGTATTAGGGCAGGGGGCGACGACTATGGCTACACCTTC. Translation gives CASSIRAGGDDYGYTF.

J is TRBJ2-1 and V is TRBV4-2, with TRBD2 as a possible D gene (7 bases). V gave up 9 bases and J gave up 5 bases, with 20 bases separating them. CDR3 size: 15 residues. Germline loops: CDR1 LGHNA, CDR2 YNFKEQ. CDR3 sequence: CASRGGGLGHNEQFF. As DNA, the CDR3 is TGTGCCAGTAGGGGGGGAGGACTAGGCCACAATGAGCAGTTCTTC.

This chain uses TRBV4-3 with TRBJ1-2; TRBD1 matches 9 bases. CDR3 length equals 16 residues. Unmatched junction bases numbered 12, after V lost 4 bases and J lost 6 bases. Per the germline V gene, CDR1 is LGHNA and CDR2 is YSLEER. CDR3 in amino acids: CASSPLLGTGIDGYTF. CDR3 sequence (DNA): TGCGCCAGCAGCCCCCTACTTGGGACAGGGATCGATGGCTACACCTTC.

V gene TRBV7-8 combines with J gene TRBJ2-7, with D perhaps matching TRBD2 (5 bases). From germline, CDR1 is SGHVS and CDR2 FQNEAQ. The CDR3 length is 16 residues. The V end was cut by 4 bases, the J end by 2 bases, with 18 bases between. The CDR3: CASSSSSKRTPYEQYF. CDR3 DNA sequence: TGTGCCAGCAGCTCTAGCAGCAAACGAACTCCCTACGAGCAGTACTTC.

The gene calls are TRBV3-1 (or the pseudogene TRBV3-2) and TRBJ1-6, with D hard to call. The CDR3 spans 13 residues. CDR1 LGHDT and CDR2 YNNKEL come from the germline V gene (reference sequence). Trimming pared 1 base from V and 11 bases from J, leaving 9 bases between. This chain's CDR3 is CASSQVPPAPLHF. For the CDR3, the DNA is TGTGCCAGCAGCCAAGTCCCACCAGCACCCCTCCACTTT.

The CDR3 DNA follows: TGTGCCAGTAGTCCCACCGGCAATGAGCAGTTCTTC. Encoded protein: CASSPTGNEQFF. This chain links TRBV19 with TRBJ2-1; D gene uncertain. Trimming stripped 5 bases from V and 6 bases from J, with 8 bases between. CDR3 length: 12 amino acids. Germline loops: CDR1 LNHDA, CDR2 SQIVND (reference sequence).

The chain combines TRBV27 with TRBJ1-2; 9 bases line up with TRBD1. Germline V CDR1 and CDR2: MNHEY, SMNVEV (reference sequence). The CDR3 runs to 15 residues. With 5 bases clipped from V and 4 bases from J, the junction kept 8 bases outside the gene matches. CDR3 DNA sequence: TGTGCCAGCAGTCCCGACAGGGGGTCCGGCTATGGCTACACCTTC. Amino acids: CASSPDRGSGYGYTF.

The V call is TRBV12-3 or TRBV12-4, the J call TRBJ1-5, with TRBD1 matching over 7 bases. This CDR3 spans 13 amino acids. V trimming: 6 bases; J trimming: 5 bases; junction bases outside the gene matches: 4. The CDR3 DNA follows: TGTGCCAGCAGCTCTGGGACAGATCAGCCCCAGCATTTT. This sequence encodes CASSSGTDQPQHF.

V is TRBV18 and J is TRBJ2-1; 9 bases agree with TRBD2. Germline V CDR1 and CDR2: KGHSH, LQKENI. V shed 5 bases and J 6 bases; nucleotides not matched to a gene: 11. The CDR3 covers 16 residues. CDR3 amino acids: CASSYTGLAGSNEQFF. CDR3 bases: TGTGCCAGCTCATATACGGGGCTAGCGGGGAGCAATGAGCAGTTCTTC.

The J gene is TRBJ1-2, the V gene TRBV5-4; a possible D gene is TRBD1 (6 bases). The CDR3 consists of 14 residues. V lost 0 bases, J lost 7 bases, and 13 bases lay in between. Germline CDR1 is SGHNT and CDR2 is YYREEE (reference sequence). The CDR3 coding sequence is TGTGCCAGCAGCTTGGCGGGGGGCGCGAGTGGCTACACCTTC. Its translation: CASSLAGGASGYTF.

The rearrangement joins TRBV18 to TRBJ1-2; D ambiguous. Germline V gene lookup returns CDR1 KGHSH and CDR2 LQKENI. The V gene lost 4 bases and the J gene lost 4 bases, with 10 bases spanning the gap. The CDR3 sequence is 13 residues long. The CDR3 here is CASSLEFSYGYTF. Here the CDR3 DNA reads TGTGCCAGCTCACTAGAATTCTCCTATGGCTACACCTTC.

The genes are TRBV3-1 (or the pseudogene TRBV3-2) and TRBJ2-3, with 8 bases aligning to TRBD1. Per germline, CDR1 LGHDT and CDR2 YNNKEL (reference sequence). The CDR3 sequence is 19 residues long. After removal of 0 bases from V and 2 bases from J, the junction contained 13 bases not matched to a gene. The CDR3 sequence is CASSQDLQGALAFTDTQYF. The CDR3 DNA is TGTGCCAGCAGCCAAGATCTCCAGGGGGCCCTCGCGTTCACAGATACGCAGTATTTT.

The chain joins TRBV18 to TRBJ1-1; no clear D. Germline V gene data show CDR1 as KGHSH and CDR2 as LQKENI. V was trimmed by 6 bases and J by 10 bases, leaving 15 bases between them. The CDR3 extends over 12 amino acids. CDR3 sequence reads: CASSPEVGLAFF. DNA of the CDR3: TGTGCCAGCTCCCCCGAGGTGGGTTTAGCTTTCTTT.

The CDR3 DNA follows: TGTGCCAGTAGCTCCTACAGGGTCAGCACAGATACGCAGTATTTT. It encodes CASSSYRVSTDTQYF. The chain couples TRBV19 to TRBJ2-3; possibly TRBD1 for D (6 bases). Germline CDR1 is LNHDA and CDR2 is SQIVND (reference sequence). V was cut by 6 bases and J by 0 bases, with 13 bases left in between. The length of the CDR3 is 15 residues.

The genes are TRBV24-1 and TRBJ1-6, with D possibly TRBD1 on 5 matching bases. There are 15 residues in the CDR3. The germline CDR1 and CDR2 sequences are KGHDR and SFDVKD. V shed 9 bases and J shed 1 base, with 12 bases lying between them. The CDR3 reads CATGPRGSYNSPLHF. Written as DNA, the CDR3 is TGTGCCACCGGTCCGCGGGGGTCCTATAATTCACCCCTCCACTTT.

CDR3 region: CSVEGTGYDYGYTF. The CDR3 DNA is TGCAGCGTTGAAGGGACAGGGTATGACTATGGCTACACCTTC. The chain couples TRBV29-1 to TRBJ1-2; 8 nucleotides align to TRBD1. CDR3 length: 14 amino acids. Germline V CDR1 and CDR2: SQVTM, ANQGSEA. V shed 1 base and J 3 bases; nucleotides not matched to a gene: 4.

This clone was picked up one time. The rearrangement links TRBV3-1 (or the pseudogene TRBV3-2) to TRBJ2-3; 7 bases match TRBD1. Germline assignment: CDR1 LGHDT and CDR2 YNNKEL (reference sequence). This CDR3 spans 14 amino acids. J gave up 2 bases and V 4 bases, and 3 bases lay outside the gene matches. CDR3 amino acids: CASSPGQYTDTQYF. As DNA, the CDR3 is TGTGCCAGCAGCCCGGGACAGTACACAGATACGCAGTATTTT.

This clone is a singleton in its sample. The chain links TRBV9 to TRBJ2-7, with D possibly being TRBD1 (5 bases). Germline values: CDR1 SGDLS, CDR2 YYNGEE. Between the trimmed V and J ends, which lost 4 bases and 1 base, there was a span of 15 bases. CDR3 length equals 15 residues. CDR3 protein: CASSPRQFPSYEQYF. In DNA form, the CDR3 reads TGTGCCAGCAGCCCTCGACAGTTCCCGTCCTACGAGCAGTACTTC. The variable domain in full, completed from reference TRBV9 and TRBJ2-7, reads DSGVTQTPKHLITATGQRVTLRCSPRSGDLSVYWYQQSLDQGLQFLIQYYNGEERAKGNILERFSAQQFPDLHSELNLSSLELGDSALYFCASSPRQFPSYEQYFGPGTRLTVT.

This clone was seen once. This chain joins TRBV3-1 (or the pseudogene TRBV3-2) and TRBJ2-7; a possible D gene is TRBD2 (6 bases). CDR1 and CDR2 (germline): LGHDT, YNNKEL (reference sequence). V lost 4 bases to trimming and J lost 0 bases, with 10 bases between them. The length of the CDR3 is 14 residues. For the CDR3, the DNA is TGTGCCAGCAGCCTTGGACTAAACTCCTACGAGCAGTACTTC. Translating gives CASSLGLNSYEQYF.